This T cell receptor beta chain was recorded in a study of blood T cell repertoires in COVID-19. This clone was observed a single time. Exposed enrollees had met someone with a PCR-confirmed or clinician-diagnosed COVID-19 case at some point within the 2 weeks before study entry. CDR3 size: 17 residues. Per the germline V gene, CDR1 is LGHNT and CDR2 is FRNRAP. The junction had 8 bases not matched to a gene; V was cut back by 1 base and J by 3 bases. In the original workflow: Estimation of nucleated cell counts was performed using reference gene primer amplification. TCRdb's copy holds only in-frame clones and misses some; the assay was immunoSEQ multiplex PCR. V and J calls and clone size come straight from that table; D and trimming were deduced from the DNA. The sample yields some 180,000 clones, approximately 80% seen once.

The TCR originated in a man between 60 and 75 years old who had been exposed to COVID-19. V is TRBV12-5 and J is TRBJ2-3; 9 bases are shared with TRBD1. Sample: PBMCs or T cells enriched from blood (not recorded which). The CDR3 DNA is TGTGCTAGTGGTTTGGCTGGCGGACAGGGGAGAACAGATACGCAGTATTTT. Protein: CASGLAGGQGRTDTQYF.